Sequencing of this T cell receptor (beta chain) was carried out in a study of cytomegalovirus exposure and HLA in healthy donors. Assay: immunoSEQ multiplex PCR; the TCRdb copy retains only in-frame clones and omits some. The table has approximately 240,000 clones, around 90% seen once. Separation from the 666-subject first cohort characterized the approximately 130-subject validation cohort, to which the donors belonged. General study points: According to reports, the classifier identified cytomegalovirus status with high specificity and sensitivity. In vitro checks showed that a few CMV-associated chains really do target CMV antigens. 150 to 200 TCR beta chains were listed as cytomegalovirus-associated.

Per germline, CDR1 SGHRS and CDR2 YFSETQ. The CDR3 covers 15 residues. V lost 4 bases and J lost 6, with 20 bases in between. Worth noting for this clone: The antigen remains unidentified.

V and J are TRBV5-1 and TRBJ2-7; D is perhaps TRBD2 (5 bases). The sequence was collected from a woman in her late teens or twenties in good health and CMV-seronegative. The sequenced sample was PBMCs. The CDR3 sequence is CASSAKGQPAGEQYF. For the CDR3, the DNA is TGCGCCAGCAGCGCCAAGGGCCAGCCCGCGGGCGAGCAGTACTTC.